The 30 T cell receptor beta chains reported below all come from one sample, sequenced in a study of blood T cells in healthy people across ages. A J-beta primer mix and a sample-barcoded 5' primer were used in a second PCR of about 7 to 11 cycles. MiXCR, run by TCRdb on the 5' RACE reads, gives a single entry per CDR3 protein. Here the sample spans around 1,000,000 distinct CDR3 sequences, around 27% being singletons. These data also formed part of another study, on T cells of mothers and their children.

Material for sequencing was blood. All receptors come from a girl aged 2-10 years in good health.

The J gene is TRBJ2-1, the V gene TRBV20-1; 10 bases align to TRBD2. This CDR3 has 16 amino acids. Trimming at V came to 3 bases and at J to 3 bases, leaving 8 bases not matched to a gene. In germline, CDR1 is DFQATT, CDR2 SNEGSKA (reference sequence). The CDR3 DNA sequence: TGCAGTGCTAGGGGAGCGGGAGGGCCATACTACAATGAGCAGTTCTTC. Its protein is CSARGAGGPYYNEQFF.

The CDR3 region is CASSSTGNTIYF. As DNA, the CDR3 is TGTGCCAGCAGCTCGACGGGAAACACCATATATTTT. The chain carries TRBV11-2 and TRBJ1-3; D uncertain. The CDR3 sequence is 12 residues long. Trimming shortened V by 4 bases and J by 4 bases, and 5 bases separated the two germline ends. CDR1 and CDR2 (germline): SGHAT, FQNNGV. Full variable domain (missing parts from reference TRBV11-2 and TRBJ1-3): EAGVAQSPRYKIIEKRQSVAFWCNPISGHATLYWYQQILGQGPKLLIQFQNNGVVDDSQLPKDRFSAERLKGVDSTLKIQPAKLEDSAVYLCASSSTGNTIYFGEGSWLTVV.

This clonotype was seen more than once but under ten times. V and J are TRBV12-3 or TRBV12-4 and TRBJ2-7; the D gene is possibly TRBD1 (5 bases). V dropped 2 bases and J dropped 2 bases, with 13 bases sitting between them. This CDR3 has 15 residues. The CDR3 DNA sequence: TGTGCCAGCAGTTTATGGCGACAGCGAACCTACGAGCAGTACTTC. It yields the protein CASSLWRQRTYEQYF.

The V gene is TRBV6-1, the J gene TRBJ2-4, with 7 bases lining up with TRBD2. This CDR3 has 19 amino acids. The V gene's germline CDR1 is MNHNS and CDR2 SASEGT. J gave up 3 bases and V 2 bases, and 16 bases lay outside the gene matches. CDR3 DNA sequence: TGTGCCAGCAGTGAACTTGGTGGATCAGCGGGGCAGGACAAAAACATTCAGTACTTC. This codes for CASSELGGSAGQDKNIQYF.

The chain recombines TRBV12-3 or TRBV12-4 with TRBJ2-7; no reliable D call. V lost 7 bases to trimming and J lost 1 base, with 11 bases between them. The CDR3 runs 13 residues. CDR3 DNA: TGTGCCAGCACCCCTCTGGGGTCCTACGAGCAGTACTTC. Its translation is CASTPLGSYEQYF.

This clonotype has more than one count but fewer than ten. The chain is built from TRBV10-3 and TRBJ2-1; D is possibly TRBD1 (6 bases). The CDR3 contains 12 residues. The germline V and J ends were trimmed by 3 bases and 8 bases, with 8 bases remaining between them. In germline, CDR1 is ENHRY, CDR2 SYGVKD. The CDR3 is CAISEQGHEQFF. CDR3 sequence (DNA): TGTGCCATCAGTGAACAGGGACATGAGCAGTTCTTC.

This clonotype was observed a handful of times. This chain connects TRBV27 to TRBJ1-3; 8 bases line up with TRBD1. The CDR3 is 14 amino acids. The junction had 5 bases not matched to a gene; V was cut back by 6 bases and J by 4 bases. In germline, CDR1 is MNHEY, CDR2 SMNVEV (reference sequence). For the CDR3, the DNA is TGTGCCAGCAGCCGCCGGGACAGGGGAAACACCATATATTTT. Encoded protein: CASSRRDRGNTIYF.

This clonotype was recorded once. The CDR3 sequence: CAISGDRGSRVLTF. In DNA, the CDR3 is TGTGCCATCAGCGGGGACCGCGGTTCGAGGGTCCTGACTTTC. This rearrangement joins TRBV10-3 to TRBJ2-6, with D perhaps matching TRBD1 or TRBD2 (5 bases each). Germline CDR1 ENHRY, CDR2 SYGVKD. V lost 6 bases and J lost 13, with 19 bases in between. The CDR3 spans 14 residues.

The chain joins TRBV5-1 to TRBJ1-4; no definite D call. V dropped 3 bases and J dropped 0 bases, with 12 bases sitting between them. The CDR3 extends over 16 amino acids. Germline V gene lookup returns CDR1 SGHRS and CDR2 YFSETQ. The DNA of the CDR3 is TGCGCCAGCAGCTCGAGACACACAACAACTAATGAAAAACTGTTTTTT. This codes for CASSSRHTTTNEKLFF.

The table lists this clonotype with a few counts. J is TRBJ2-5 and V is TRBV7-2, with 12 bases fitting TRBD2. The J call may not be correct, given that the DNA end is closer to TRBJ2-1. The germline gives CDR1 SGHTA, CDR2 FQGNSA. The CDR3 runs 15 residues. CDR3: CASSLLAGGMNEQFF. For the CDR3, the DNA is TGTGCCAGCAGCCTGCTAGCGGGGGGGATGAATGAGCAGTTCTTC.

V usage is TRBV28 and J usage is TRBJ2-7, with 7 bases identical to TRBD2. Germline-derived CDR1 and CDR2 are MDHEN and SYDVKM. The CDR3 runs to 15 residues. Losses at the gene ends were 1 base for V and 2 bases for J; bases not matched to a gene: 5. The CDR3 spells CASSLYREVTYEQYF. The CDR3 bases are TGTGCCAGCAGTTTATATCGGGAGGTAACCTACGAGCAGTACTTC.

The chain links TRBV6-5 to TRBJ2-7, with a tentative D call TRBD2 (6 bases). V was trimmed by 5 bases and J by 4 bases, leaving 12 bases between them. This CDR3 has 13 residues. CDR1 is MNHEY and CDR2 is SVGAGI in the germline V gene. The CDR3 bases are TGTGCCAGCAGTCAACCTGGGGGGTACGAGCAGTACTTC. Its protein product is CASSQPGGYEQYF.

The rearrangement joins TRBV7-3 to TRBJ2-3; D may be TRBD1 (6 bases). The CDR3 is 14 residues long. V lost 5 bases, J lost 3 bases, and 12 bases lay in between. Per the germline V gene, CDR1 is SGHTA and CDR2 is FQGTGA. DNA of the CDR3: TGTGCCAGCAGCCCATGGGGGCTAACAGATACGCAGTATTTT. Its translation is CASSPWGLTDTQYF.

This clonotype has more than one count but fewer than ten. This sequence joins TRBV15 and TRBJ2-4; possible D gene TRBD2, 6 bases. Trimming removed 0 bases at V and 4 bases at J, with 13 bases between. The CDR3 spans 16 residues. Germline CDR1 is LNHNV and CDR2 is YYDKDF (reference sequence). The CDR3 here is CATSRDGTSGKNIQYF. The DNA for the CDR3 is TGTGCCACCAGCAGAGACGGGACTTCGGGAAAAAACATTCAGTACTTC.

The chain combines TRBV6-5 with TRBJ2-5; 11 nucleotides line up with TRBD2. The DNA end lines up better with TRBJ2-1; the J call may be wrong. Germline CDR1 and CDR2: MNHEY and SVGAGI. This CDR3 contains 14 residues. CDR3 in DNA: TGTGCCAGCGGCTATAGCGGGGGGGTATATGAGCAGTTCTTC. Translating it yields CASGYSGGVYEQFF.

This clonotype has just a few counts. The chain combines TRBV20-1 with TRBJ1-4; D gene ambiguous. Trimming cost V 3 bases and J 0 bases, with 5 bases left between them. The CDR3 is made up of 13 amino acids. Germline V lookup: CDR1 DFQATT, CDR2 SNEGSKA (reference sequence). The CDR3 DNA is TGCAGTGCTAGGTCCGCAACTAATGAAAAACTGTTTTTT. Its translation: CSARSATNEKLFF.

The rearrangement uses TRBV5-5 and TRBJ2-4; D gene uncertain. The CDR3 contains 15 residues. Between the trimmed V and J ends, which lost 4 bases and 0 bases, there was a span of 11 bases. Germline CDR1 is SGHKS and CDR2 is YYEKEE (reference sequence). The CDR3 DNA reads TGTGCCAGCAGCACTGTGGGTCTAGCCAAAAACATTCAGTACTTC. This sequence encodes CASSTVGLAKNIQYF. Supplemented by reference TRBV5-5 and TRBJ2-4, the full variable domain reads DAGVTQSPTHLIKTRGQQVTLRCSPISGHKSVSWYQQVLGQGPQFIFQYYEKEERGRGNFPDRFSARQFPNYSSELNVNALLLGDSALYLCASSTVGLAKNIQYFGAGTRLSVL.

This clonotype showed up just a few times. The CDR3 region is CASSLVSGVQETQYF. The CDR3 DNA is TGTGCCAGCAGCTTAGTGAGCGGGGTCCAAGAGACCCAGTACTTC. The chain couples TRBV7-3 to TRBJ2-5; TRBD2 matches 7 bases. Germline V gene data show CDR1 as SGHTA and CDR2 as FQGTGA. Trimming removed 2 bases from V and 1 base from J; junction bases left unmatched: 4. The CDR3 extends over 15 amino acids.

This clonotype has a handful of counts. This chain links TRBV10-3 with TRBJ1-1; TRBD1 might be the D (5 bases). V was trimmed by 10 bases and J by 2 bases, leaving 26 bases between them. This CDR3 is built from 17 residues. From germline, CDR1 is ENHRY and CDR2 SYGVKD. This CDR3 reads CATSNGRGVMINTEAFF. The CDR3 nucleotides read TGTGCCACCTCGAATGGTAGGGGTGTTATGATTAACACTGAAGCTTTCTTT.

This clonotype was seen only once. The CDR3 here is CASSRTSGRSEQYF. CDR3 nucleotides: TGTGCCAGCAGCCGGACTAGCGGGAGGAGCGAGCAGTACTTC. The chain has TRBV12-3 or TRBV12-4 and TRBJ2-7; 14 bases map to TRBD2. There are 14 residues in the CDR3. V lost 6 bases, J lost 6 bases, and 4 bases stayed unmatched.

This clonotype appeared a single time. This chain links TRBV20-1 with TRBJ1-5, with D possibly being TRBD1 (6 bases). Trimming stripped 5 bases from V and 5 bases from J, with 25 bases between. CDR1 and CDR2 from the germline V gene are DFQATT and SNEGSKA (reference sequence). The CDR3 totals 17 residues. The DNA of the CDR3 is TGCAGTGCTCTTTCAACCTCAGGGGAGACGGGGGATCAGCCCCAGCATTTT. Its protein product is CSALSTSGETGDQPQHF.

This clonotype turned up a few times. This rearrangement joins TRBV7-9 to TRBJ1-1, with D perhaps TRBD1 (6 bases). Germline CDR1 reads SEHNR; CDR2 reads FQNEAQ (reference sequence). The CDR3 has 15 amino acids. V was cut by 5 bases and J by 4 bases, with 17 bases left in between. The CDR3 sequence is CASSAEQGLGTEAFF. The CDR3 bases are TGTGCCAGCAGCGCCGAACAGGGTTTGGGCACTGAAGCTTTCTTT.

This clonotype was seen only a few times. J is TRBJ2-3 and V is TRBV7-3; 11 bases align to TRBD2. Trimming removed 2 bases from V and 3 bases from J; junction bases left unmatched: 7. CDR3 size: 17 residues. CDR1 is SGHTA and CDR2 is FQGTGA in the germline V gene. The CDR3 DNA reads TGTGCCAGCAGCTTAGTTAGCGGGAGGGCCGGGACAGATACGCAGTATTTT. Its protein is CASSLVSGRAGTDTQYF.

The rearrangement joins TRBV7-6 to TRBJ2-5; D gene ambiguous. The J call may be incorrect, as the DNA end agrees better with TRBJ2-7. Germline V gives CDR1 SGHVS, CDR2 FNYEAQ. This CDR3 is 14 amino acids long. The CDR3 sequence: CASSFGSEDYEQYF. In DNA form, the CDR3 reads TGTGCCAGCAGCTTTGGGTCTGAGGACTACGAGCAGTACTTC.

This chain links TRBV14 with TRBJ2-3; D not certain. Trimming left V 1 base short and J 6 bases short, with 11 bases between. Germline assignment: CDR1 SGHDN and CDR2 FVKESK. The CDR3 has 14 amino acids. The CDR3 DNA is TGTGCCAGCAGCCAAGCGGCTTTCGCGGATACGCAGTATTTT. This encodes CASSQAAFADTQYF.

The chain employs TRBV20-1 and TRBJ2-5, with TRBD2 identical over 9 bases. The CDR3 covers 16 residues. Germline V CDR1 and CDR2: DFQATT, SNEGSKA (reference sequence). Trimming at V came to 6 bases and at J to 7 bases, leaving 18 bases not matched to a gene. For the CDR3, the DNA is TGCAGTGCCTACGCAAACCGGGGCGGGGGGGCTCGGACCCAGTACTTC. It is translated as CSAYANRGGGARTQYF.

This clonotype was seen more than once but under ten times. The rearrangement joins TRBV12-3 or TRBV12-4 to TRBJ2-4; D might be TRBD2 (5 bases). CDR3 length: 16 amino acids. Trimming cost V 5 bases and J 0 bases, with 14 bases left between them. CDR3 region: CASSPSWGLAKNIQYF. The CDR3 DNA reads as TGTGCCAGCAGTCCTAGCTGGGGTCTAGCCAAAAACATTCAGTACTTC.

This chain links TRBV29-1 with TRBJ1-1; D is undetermined. The germline CDR1 and CDR2 sequences are SQVTM and ANQGSEA. This CDR3 comprises 13 residues. Trimming stripped 4 bases from V and 1 base from J, with 10 bases between. The CDR3 region is CSVGQVSNTEAFF. CDR3 nucleotide sequence: TGCAGCGTTGGCCAGGTCTCGAACACTGAAGCTTTCTTT.

The rearrangement links TRBV29-1 to TRBJ1-5, with D possibly TRBD1 on 6 matching bases. Trimming removed 6 bases from V and 5 bases from J, with 20 bases in between. This CDR3 has 15 residues. Germline assignment: CDR1 SQVTM and CDR2 ANQGSEA. DNA of the CDR3: TGCAGCGTGATTCCACAGGGAGGTCTCGATCAGCCCCAGCATTTT. It translates to CSVIPQGGLDQPQHF.

This clonotype appeared a single time. The V call is TRBV12-3 or TRBV12-4, the J call TRBJ1-3; D is perhaps TRBD1 (6 bases). Trimming removed 7 bases from V and 0 bases from J, with 16 bases in between. The CDR3 loop spans 16 amino acids. The DNA of the CDR3 is TGTGCCAGCAATTTCAGGGGCTCAAGCTCTGGAAACACCATATATTTT. Its translation is CASNFRGSSSGNTIYF.